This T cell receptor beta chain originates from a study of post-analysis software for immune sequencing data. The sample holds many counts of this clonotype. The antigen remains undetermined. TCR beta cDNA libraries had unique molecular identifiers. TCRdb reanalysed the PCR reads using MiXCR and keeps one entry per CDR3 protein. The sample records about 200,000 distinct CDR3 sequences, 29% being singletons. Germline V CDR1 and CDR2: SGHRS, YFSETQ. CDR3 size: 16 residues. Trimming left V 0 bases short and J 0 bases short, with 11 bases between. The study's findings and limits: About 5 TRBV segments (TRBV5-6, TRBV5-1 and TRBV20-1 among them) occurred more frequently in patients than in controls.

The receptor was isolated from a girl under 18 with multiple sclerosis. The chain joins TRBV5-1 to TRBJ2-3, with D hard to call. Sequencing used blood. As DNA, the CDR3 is TGCGCCAGCAGCTTGGATCCCGTTCTGAGCACAGATACGCAGTATTTT. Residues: CASSLDPVLSTDTQYF.